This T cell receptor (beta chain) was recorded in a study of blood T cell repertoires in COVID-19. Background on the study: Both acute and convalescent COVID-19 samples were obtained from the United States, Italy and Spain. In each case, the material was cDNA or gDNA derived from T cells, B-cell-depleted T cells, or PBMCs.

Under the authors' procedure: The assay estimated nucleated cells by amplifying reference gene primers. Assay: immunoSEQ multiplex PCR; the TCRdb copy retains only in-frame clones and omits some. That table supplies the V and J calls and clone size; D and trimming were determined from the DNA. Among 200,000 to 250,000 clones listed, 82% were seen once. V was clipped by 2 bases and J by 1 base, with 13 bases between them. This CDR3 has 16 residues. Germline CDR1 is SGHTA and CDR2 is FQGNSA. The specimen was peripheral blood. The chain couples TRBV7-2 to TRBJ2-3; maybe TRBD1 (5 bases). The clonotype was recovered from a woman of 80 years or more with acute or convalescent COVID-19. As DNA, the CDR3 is TGTGCCAGCAGCTTAAGTTGGCGCAGGGGCACAGATACGCAGTATTTT. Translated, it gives CASSLSWRRGTDTQYF. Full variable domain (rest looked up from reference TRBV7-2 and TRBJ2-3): GAGVSQSPSNKVTEKGKDVELRCDPISGHTALYWYRQSLGQGLEFLIYFQGNSAPDKSGLPSDRFSAERTGGSVSTLTIQRTQQEDSAVYLCASSLSWRRGTDTQYFGPGTRLTVL.